The 13 T cell receptor beta chains given below trace back to one sample, sequenced in a study of blood T cells in healthy people across ages. Alongside a J-beta primer mix, a sample-barcoded 5' primer served in a second PCR lasting about 7 to 11 cycles. TCRdb re-derived calls from the 5' RACE reads in MiXCR, one entry per CDR3 protein. This sample has around 2 million distinct CDR3 sequences, with about two fifths found just once. The specimen was blood. These receptor sequences come from a human donor in good health.

This chain uses TRBV12-3 or TRBV12-4 with TRBJ2-3, with 9 bases identical to TRBD2. This CDR3 comprises 16 residues. Germline trimming cut 6 bases from V and 3 bases from J; bases unmatched to any gene: 10. CDR3 sequence: CASSPGTSKVTDTQYF. CDR3 coding DNA: TGTGCCAGCAGCCCCGGGACTAGCAAGGTGACAGATACGCAGTATTTT.

This clonotype was seen more than once but under ten times. The rearrangement joins TRBV7-2 to TRBJ1-2, with D perhaps TRBD1 (6 bases). The CDR3 spans 14 residues. V lost 5 bases to trimming and J lost 8 bases, with 18 bases between them. The germline gives CDR1 SGHTA, CDR2 FQGNSA. The CDR3 region has the DNA TGTGCCAGCAGCCCGACTGCAGGGGCTTTGGGCTACACCTTC. Its translation: CASSPTAGALGYTF.

The chain uses TRBV5-1 and TRBJ1-4; 7 bases line up with TRBD1. Trimming took 4 bases from V and 8 from J; bases not matched to a gene: 14. There are 16 residues in the CDR3. Germline CDR1 and CDR2: SGHRS and YFSETQ. DNA for the CDR3: TGCGCCAGCAGCCCTCCCCGACAGGGAATGCAAGAAAAACTGTTTTTT. Amino acid sequence: CASSPPRQGMQEKLFF. The whole variable domain, remainder taken from reference TRBV5-1 and TRBJ1-4, is KAGVTQTPRYLIKTRGQQVTLSCSPISGHRSVSWYQQTPGQGLQFLFEYFSETQRNKGNFPGRFSGRQFSNSRSEMNVSTLELGDSALYLCASSPPRQGMQEKLFFGSGTQLSVL.

This chain connects TRBV9 to TRBJ2-7; D assignment may be TRBD1 or TRBD2 (7 bases each). V lost 3 bases and J lost 7, with 20 bases in between. CDR1 is SGDLS and CDR2 is YYNGEE in the germline V gene. The CDR3 consists of 15 residues. The CDR3 loop is CASSAGGTTPNEQYF. DNA of the CDR3: TGTGCCAGCAGCGCAGGGGGGACTACCCCAAATGAGCAGTACTTC.

This chain joins TRBV12-3 or TRBV12-4 and TRBJ1-6; D ambiguous. V was cut by 3 bases and J by 7 bases, with 10 bases left in between. The CDR3 length is 14 residues. This chain's CDR3 is CASSFPHTNSPLHF. CDR3 DNA: TGTGCCAGCAGTTTCCCGCACACGAATTCACCCCTCCACTTT.

This chain joins TRBV4-1 and TRBJ2-7; the D gene is possibly TRBD1 (6 bases). Looked up from germline, CDR1 is MGHRA and CDR2 is YSYEKL. The CDR3 loop spans 16 amino acids. The V and J ends lost 0 bases and 2 bases respectively, with 14 bases between them. The CDR3 here is CASSQDLRQGTYEQYF. The CDR3 DNA is TGCGCCAGCAGCCAAGATCTGAGGCAGGGGACCTACGAGCAGTACTTC.

This clonotype was seen only a few times. The rearrangement joins TRBV12-3 or TRBV12-4 to TRBJ1-2, with a weak D call TRBD1 (6 bases). V lost 3 bases to trimming and J lost 6 bases, with 14 bases between them. The CDR3 consists of 14 residues. The CDR3: CASSFEQGIDGYTF. In nucleotides, the CDR3 is TGTGCCAGCAGTTTCGAGCAGGGGATTGATGGCTACACCTTC.

This clonotype was counted ten times or more. This chain links TRBV10-3 with TRBJ2-7; maybe TRBD2 (5 bases). Trimming removed 2 bases at V and 2 bases at J, with 7 bases between. The CDR3 length is 13 residues. The germline gives CDR1 ENHRY, CDR2 SYGVKD. The CDR3 bases are TGTGCCATCAGTGAGGGGGAGCCCTACGAGCAGTACTTC. Protein sequence: CAISEGEPYEQYF.

V gene TRBV25-1 combines with J gene TRBJ1-2; TRBD1 is a possible D gene (5 bases). With 4 bases removed from V and 2 bases from J, the gap between germline ends came to 14 bases. CDR1 and CDR2 from the germline V gene are MGHDK and SYGVNS. The CDR3 is made up of 15 amino acids. The chain's CDR3 is CASSAAGTVNYGYTF. CDR3 DNA: TGTGCCAGCAGTGCCGCCGGGACCGTGAACTATGGCTACACCTTC.

The chain couples TRBV5-5 to TRBJ2-3; the D gene could be TRBD1 or TRBD2 (6 bases each). Germline CDR1 SGHKS, CDR2 YYEKEE (reference sequence). Trimming shortened V by 3 bases and J by 3 bases, and 11 bases separated the two germline ends. This CDR3 comprises 14 residues. The CDR3 DNA reads as TGTGCCAGCAGCTGGGGGGCCGGGACAGATACGCAGTATTTT. Encoded protein: CASSWGAGTDTQYF.

The chain couples TRBV4-2 to TRBJ2-1; TRBD1 might be the D (5 bases). V was cut by 4 bases and J by 6 bases, with 13 bases left in between. This CDR3 region has 14 residues. Germline CDR1 LGHNA, CDR2 YNFKEQ. The CDR3 sequence is CASSRGSGPNEQFF. The CDR3 DNA sequence: TGTGCCAGCAGCCGGGGCTCCGGGCCCAATGAGCAGTTCTTC.

The rearrangement joins TRBV6-2 or TRBV6-3 to TRBJ1-1; TRBD1 agrees at 8 bases. There are 15 residues in the CDR3. Trimming cost V 1 base and J 1 base; bases outside gene matches: 2. Looked up from germline, CDR1 is MNHEY and CDR2 is SVGEGT. The CDR3 nucleotides are TGTGCCAGCAGTTACTGGGACAGGCAGAACACTGAAGCTTTCTTT. Its protein is CASSYWDRQNTEAFF.

This chain joins TRBV11-2 and TRBJ2-7; D is ambiguous. Germline V gene lookup returns CDR1 SGHAT and CDR2 FQNNGV. Deletions cut 4 bases from V and 3 bases from J, with 19 bases between. CDR3 size: 16 residues. The CDR3 bases are TGTGCCAGCAGCTCCCTCTCCCCGGTCGACATCTACGAGCAGTACTTC. The encoded protein is CASSSLSPVDIYEQYF.